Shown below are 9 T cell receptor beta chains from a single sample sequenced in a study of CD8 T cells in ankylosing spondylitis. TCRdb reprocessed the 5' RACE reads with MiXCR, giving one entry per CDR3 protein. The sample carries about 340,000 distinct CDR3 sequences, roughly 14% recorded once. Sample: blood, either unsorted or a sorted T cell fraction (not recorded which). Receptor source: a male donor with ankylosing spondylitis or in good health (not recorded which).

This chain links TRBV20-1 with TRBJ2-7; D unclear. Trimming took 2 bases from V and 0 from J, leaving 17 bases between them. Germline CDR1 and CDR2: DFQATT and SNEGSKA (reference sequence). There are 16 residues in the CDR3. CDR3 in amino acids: CSARPQPGRYSYEQYF. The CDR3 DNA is TGCAGTGCTAGACCACAGCCCGGGCGTTACTCCTACGAGCAGTACTTC.

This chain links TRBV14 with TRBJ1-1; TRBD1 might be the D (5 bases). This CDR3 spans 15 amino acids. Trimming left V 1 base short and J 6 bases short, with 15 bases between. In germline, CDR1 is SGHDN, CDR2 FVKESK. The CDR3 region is CASSQARGFRAEAFF. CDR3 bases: TGTGCCAGCAGCCAAGCAAGGGGCTTTCGCGCTGAAGCTTTCTTT.

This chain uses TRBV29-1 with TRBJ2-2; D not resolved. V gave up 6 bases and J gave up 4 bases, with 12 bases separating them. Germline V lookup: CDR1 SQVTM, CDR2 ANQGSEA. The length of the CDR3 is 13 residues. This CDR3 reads CSVTVGSTGELFF. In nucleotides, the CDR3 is TGCAGCGTGACGGTCGGATCCACCGGGGAGCTGTTTTTT.

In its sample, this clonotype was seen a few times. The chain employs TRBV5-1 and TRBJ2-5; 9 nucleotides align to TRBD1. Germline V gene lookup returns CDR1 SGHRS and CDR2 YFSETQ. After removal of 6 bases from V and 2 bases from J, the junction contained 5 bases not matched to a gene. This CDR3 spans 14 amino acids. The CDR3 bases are TGCGCCAGCACCCGACAGGGGGTACAAGAGACCCAGTACTTC. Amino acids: CASTRQGVQETQYF.

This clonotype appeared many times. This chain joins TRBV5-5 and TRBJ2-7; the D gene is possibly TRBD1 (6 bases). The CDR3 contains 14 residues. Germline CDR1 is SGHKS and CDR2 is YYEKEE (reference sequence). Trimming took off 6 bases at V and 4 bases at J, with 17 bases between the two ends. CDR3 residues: CASISEDRTYEQYF. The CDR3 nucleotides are TGTGCCAGCATCTCCGAAGACAGGACATACGAGCAGTACTTC.

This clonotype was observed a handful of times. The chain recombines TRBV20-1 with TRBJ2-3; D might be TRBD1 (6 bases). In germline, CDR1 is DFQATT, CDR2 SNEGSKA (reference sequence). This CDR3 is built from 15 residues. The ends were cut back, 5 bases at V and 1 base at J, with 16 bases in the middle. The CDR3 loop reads CSAGLGGRRTDTQYF. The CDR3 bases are TGCAGTGCTGGGTTAGGGGGACGCCGCACAGATACGCAGTATTTT.

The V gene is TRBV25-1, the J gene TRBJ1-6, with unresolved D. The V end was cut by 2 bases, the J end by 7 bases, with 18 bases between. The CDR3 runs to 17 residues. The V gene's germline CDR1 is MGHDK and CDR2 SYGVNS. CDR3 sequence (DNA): TGTGCCAGCAGTGAAGGAAGAACAGCCTTTAGGAATTCACCCCTCCACTTT. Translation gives CASSEGRTAFRNSPLHF.

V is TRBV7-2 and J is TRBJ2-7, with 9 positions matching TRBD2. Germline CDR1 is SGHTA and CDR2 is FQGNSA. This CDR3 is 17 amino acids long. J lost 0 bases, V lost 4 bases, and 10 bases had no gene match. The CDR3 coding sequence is TGTGCCAGCAGCTCCAAGCCCCTAGCGGGGAGCTCCTACGAGCAGTACTTC. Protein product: CASSSKPLAGSSYEQYF.

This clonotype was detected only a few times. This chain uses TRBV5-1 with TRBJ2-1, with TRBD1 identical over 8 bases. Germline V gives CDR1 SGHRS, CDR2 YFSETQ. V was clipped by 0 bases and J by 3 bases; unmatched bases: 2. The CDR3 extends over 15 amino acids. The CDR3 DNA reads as TGCGCCAGCAGCTTGGCAGGGGGCGGCTACAATGAGCAGTTCTTC. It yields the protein CASSLAGGGYNEQFF.